This T cell receptor beta chain appears in the sequencing data of a study of CD8+ T cells in alopecia areata. Findings and limits, study-wide: With just one nonresponder, it is still uncertain whether baseline CD8+ expansion relates to response. Across lesional scalp, and particularly alopecia totalis/universalis, clonality surpassed that of normal scalp. Tofacitinib significantly brought down scalp clonality and expanded CD8+ clones among top 100.

As to this clone: Its target is unknown.

Treatment: oral pan-JAK inhibitor, 5-10 mg twice daily. Lesional scalp punch biopsies and peripheral blood were collected from alopecia areata patients. CDR1 and CDR2 from the germline V gene are SQVTM and ANQGSEA. V shed 5 bases and J shed 2 bases, with 9 bases lying between them. The CDR3 sequence is 13 residues long. Extraction of RNA preceded its reverse transcription into cDNA, which served as the sequencing template. Here immunoSEQ multiplex PCR was the method, and the copy in TCRdb shows in-frame clones only, minus some. Counted here are roughly 92,000 clones, 70% to 85% occurring once; the ten biggest clones make up roughly 17%.

The source is a human donor with alopecia areata. The source was CD8+ T cells sorted from blood, collected at approximately week 44, from a patient treated with tofacitinib. The chain recombines TRBV29-1 with TRBJ2-2; D is ambiguous. The CDR3 loop is CSVNGPNTGELFF. In nucleotides, the CDR3 is TGCAGCGTTAACGGACCCAACACCGGGGAGCTGTTTTTT.